This TCR beta chain was profiled in a study of a mutant IDH1 vaccine in newly diagnosed glioma. Turning to the study itself: The patients were given eight vaccinations, one each in weeks 1, 3, 5, 7, 11, 15, 19 and 23. Former treatment meant radiotherapy, temozolomide, or both; the majority had gotten both. Whole-study results and caveats: Changes in top peripheral clonotypes did not appear linked to pseudoprogression.

Time point: week 23, last vaccination. Alongside topical imiquimod, each dose of vaccine comprised 300 ug of mutant IDH1 20-mer peptide. Assay used: immunoSEQ multiplex PCR; TCRdb lists only in-frame clones, some missing. The sample has tens of thousands of clones; roughly 80% are singletons. In its sample, this clone was seen once. Antigen: not known. From germline, CDR1 is SGHRS and CDR2 YFSETQ. This CDR3 has 13 amino acids. Trimming removed 0 bases at V and 8 bases at J, with 9 bases between. The receptor was isolated from a man in his forties with glioma. This material consisted of PBMCs, taken from a glioma patient whose treatment included an IDH1 peptide vaccine. The J gene is TRBJ2-1, the V gene TRBV5-1, with unresolved D. The CDR3 bases are TGCGCCAGCAGCTTGGAGAGAGAGGATGAGCAGTTCTTC. It yields the protein CASSLEREDEQFF.